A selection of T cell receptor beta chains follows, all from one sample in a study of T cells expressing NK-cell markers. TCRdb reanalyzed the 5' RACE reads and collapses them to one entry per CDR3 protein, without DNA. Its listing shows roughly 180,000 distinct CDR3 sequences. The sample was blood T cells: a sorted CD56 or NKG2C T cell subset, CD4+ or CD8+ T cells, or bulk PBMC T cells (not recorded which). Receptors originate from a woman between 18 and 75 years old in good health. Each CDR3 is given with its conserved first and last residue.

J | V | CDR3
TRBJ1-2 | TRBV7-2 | CASTDSAKTLYGYTF
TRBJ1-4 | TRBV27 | CASSFGGRDGKLFF
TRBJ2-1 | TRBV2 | CASGGQVNEQFF
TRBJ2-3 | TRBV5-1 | CASSSLTADTQYF
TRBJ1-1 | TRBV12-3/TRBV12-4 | CASSRRQGLPSLNTEAFF
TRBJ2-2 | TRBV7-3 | CASSLGPYNTGELFF
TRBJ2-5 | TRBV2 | CASSESLGLGEETQYF
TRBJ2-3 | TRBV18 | CASSPSGRGNTQYF
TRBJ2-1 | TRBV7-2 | CASSLGRPPYNEQFF
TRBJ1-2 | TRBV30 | CASGVNYGYTF
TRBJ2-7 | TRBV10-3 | CAISRDRLSYEQYF
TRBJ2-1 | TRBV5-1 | CASSPVPSDLNEQFF
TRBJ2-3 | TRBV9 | CASSPNQRRTDTQYF
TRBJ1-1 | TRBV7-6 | CASTSRLGADTEAFF
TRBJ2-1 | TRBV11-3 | CASSSSGSYNEQFF
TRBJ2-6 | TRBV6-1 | CASRGTRDLSGANVLTF
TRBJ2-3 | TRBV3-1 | CASSRNYADTQYF
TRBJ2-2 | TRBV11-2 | CASSILAGTLNTGELFF
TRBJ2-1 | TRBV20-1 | CSARGRADEQFF
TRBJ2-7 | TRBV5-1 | CASSLNTGEDEQYF
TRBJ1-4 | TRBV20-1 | CSATKGGGNEKLFF
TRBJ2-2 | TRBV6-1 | CASSISGANTGELFF